The present TCR beta chain was sequenced within a study of PD-1 blockade in classical Hodgkin lymphoma. Across the study: Treatment was intravenous nivolumab, 3 mg/kg every 2 weeks, until progression.

The data were produced by immunoSEQ multiplex PCR, yet TCRdb's version contains in-frame clones alone and is incomplete. The sample has 100,000 to 130,000 clones, around 89% seen once. CDR1 is SGHAT and CDR2 is FQNNGV in the germline V gene. Trimming removed 1 base from V and 4 bases from J; junction bases left unmatched: 2. The CDR3 has 16 residues. Whole-study results and caveats: Prior to therapy, complete responders displayed diversity much like that of newly diagnosed patients. At baseline, newly diagnosed patients reportedly showed less TCR diversity than healthy donors. Significant TCR diversity gains by C4D1 occurred in CD4+ but not CD8+ cells.

With regard to this clone: The antigen is unknown.

Every one of the patients relapsed after autologous stem cell transplantation (brentuximab vedotin exposure was variable). The TCR was taken from a human donor with classical Hodgkin lymphoma. The chain is built from TRBV11-2 and TRBJ2-1; TRBD2 agrees at 12 bases. Source: peripheral blood mononuclear cells (PBMCs), taken before the second cycle of nivolumab. The CDR3 here is CASSLALAGGYNEQFF. Written as DNA, the CDR3 is TGTGCCAGCAGCTTAGCACTAGCGGGAGGATACAATGAGCAGTTCTTC.